Listed below are T cell receptor beta chains from one sample, sequenced in a study of blood T cell repertoires in COVID-19. The data were produced by immunoSEQ multiplex PCR, yet TCRdb's version contains in-frame clones alone and is incomplete. The sample holds hundreds of thousands of clones, 65% to 90% seen once. The sample consisted of PBMCs or T cells enriched from blood (not recorded which). The receptors originated from a woman in her forties or fifties with acute COVID-19. Each CDR3 is given with its conserved first and last residue. A D gene is named only where the DNA matches it firmly. The size entry is marked missing in some rows and otherwise reads once, few, many or a size class.

j_call	cdr3_length	v_call	d_call	clone_size	cdr3_nt	cdr3_aa
TRBJ1-6	15	TRBV7-8	TRBD1	NA	TGTGCCAGCAGCTCCTCCGGGACAGCTAATTCACCCCTCCACTTT	CASSSSGTANSPLHF
TRBJ1-1	13	TRBV4-3	NA	NA	TGCGCCAGCAGCCCTTCTTTTGACACTGAAGCTTTCTTT	CASSPSFDTEAFF
TRBJ1-5	15	TRBV18	NA	NA	TGTGCCAGCTCACGAGGTGGCTCAGATGATCAGCCCCAGCATTTT	CASSRGGSDDQPQHF
TRBJ2-7	14	TRBV6-6	TRBD2	NA	TGTGCCAGCAGTTTGGGAGGGTCACAATACGAGCAGTACTTC	CASSLGGSQYEQYF
TRBJ2-2	16	TRBV5-4	TRBD1	NA	TGTGCCAGCAGCTGGGGACAGGGGGCGCGTGGCGGGGAGCTGTTTTTT	CASSWGQGARGGELFF
TRBJ2-7	14	TRBV30	NA	NA	TGTGCCTGGAGGGAAGGGGTTAGCTCCTACGAGCAGTACTTC	CAWREGVSSYEQYF
TRBJ1-2	12	TRBV10-1	NA	once	TGCGCCAGCAGTGAGGACAGGTCTGGCTACACCTTC	CASSEDRSGYTF
TRBJ2-5	16	TRBV27	NA	NA	TGTGCCAGCAGTTTATTAGTTGTAGGGGCCCCCGGGACCCAGTACTTC	CASSLLVVGAPGTQYF
TRBJ2-3	15	TRBV29-1	NA	NA	TGCAGCGTTGAAGAAGGGGGGGCTATGGCAGATACGCAGTATTTT	CSVEEGGAMADTQYF
TRBJ2-1	15	TRBV7-6	NA	NA	TGTGCCAGCAGCTTAGACGGTAGCGGCTACAATGAGCAGTTCTTC	CASSLDGSGYNEQFF
TRBJ1-1	15	TRBV6-5	NA	NA	TGTGCCAGCATCTCCAGGGGTGTCTATCAGGCTGAAGCTTTCTTT	CASISRGVYQAEAFF
TRBJ1-2	14	TRBV6-6	TRBD1	once	TGTGCCAGCAGACCGAGACAGGGGGCCTATGGCTACACCTTC	CASRPRQGAYGYTF
TRBJ2-5	14	TRBV5-4	TRBD2	NA	TGTGCCGTGCAGAGCGGGGGGTACCAAGAGACCCAGTACTTC	CAVQSGGYQETQYF
TRBJ2-2	14	TRBV6-2/TRBV6-3	NA	NA	TGTGCCAGCAGTTACGCAGGGGATGCCGGGGAGCTGTTTTTT	CASSYAGDAGELFF
TRBJ2-3	14	TRBV10-3	TRBD2	NA	TGTGCCTCCACTAGCGGGGCTAGCACAGATACGCAGTATTTT	CASTSGASTDTQYF
TRBJ1-2	16	TRBV19	TRBD1	NA	TGTGCCAGTAGTAGGGACAGAGCCTATTCCTTAATTGGCTACACCTTC	CASSRDRAYSLIGYTF
TRBJ2-2	16	TRBV11-3	TRBD1	NA	TGTGCCAGCAGCGGGCGACAGGGGAGAGACACCGGGGAGCTGTTTTTT	CASSGRQGRDTGELFF
TRBJ2-5	14	TRBV18	TRBD1	few	TGTGCCAGCTCACCCGGGACAGCTGGGGAGACCCAGTACTTC	CASSPGTAGETQYF
TRBJ1-2	13	TRBV4-3	NA	NA	TGCGCCAGCAGCCAAGATATAGGCGGGGGCTACACCTTC	CASSQDIGGGYTF
TRBJ1-2	14	TRBV6-5	NA	NA	TGTGCCAGCAGAACAGGTGATACCAACTATGGCTACACCTTC	CASRTGDTNYGYTF